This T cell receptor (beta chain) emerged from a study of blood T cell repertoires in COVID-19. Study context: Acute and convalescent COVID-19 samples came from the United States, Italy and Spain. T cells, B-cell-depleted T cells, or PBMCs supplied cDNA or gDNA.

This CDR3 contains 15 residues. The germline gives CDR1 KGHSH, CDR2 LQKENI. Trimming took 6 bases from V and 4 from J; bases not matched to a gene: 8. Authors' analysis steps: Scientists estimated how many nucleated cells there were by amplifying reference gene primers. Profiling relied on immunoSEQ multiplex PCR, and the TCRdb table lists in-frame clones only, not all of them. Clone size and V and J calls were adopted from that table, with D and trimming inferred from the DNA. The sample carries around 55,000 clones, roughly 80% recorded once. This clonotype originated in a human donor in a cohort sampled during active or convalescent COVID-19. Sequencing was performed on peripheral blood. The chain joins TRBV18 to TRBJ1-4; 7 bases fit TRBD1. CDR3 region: CASSLLQGINEKLFF. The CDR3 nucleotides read TGTGCCAGCTCCCTTTTACAGGGGATTAATGAAAAACTGTTTTTT.